Each of the 30 T cell receptor beta chains below was sequenced from the same sample in a study of control samples from healthy donors and cancer patients. Clones were read by immunoSEQ multiplex PCR, and TCRdb kept only the in-frame ones, dropping some. This sample has about 130,000 clones, with approximately 89% found just once. What was sequenced was blood. The source of these receptors is a man aged 18 to 29 in good health.

The chain combines TRBV2 with TRBJ2-7; a weak D match, TRBD2 (5 bases). Trimming cost V 1 base and J 4 bases, with 17 bases left between them. The CDR3 runs 16 residues. CDR1 is SNHLY and CDR2 is FYNNEI in the germline V gene. The CDR3 nucleotides read TGTGCCAGCAGTGAAGAAGCGGAGATTACTGAGTACGAGCAGTACTTC. Translated, it gives CASSEEAEITEYEQYF.

The chain couples TRBV4-1 to TRBJ1-1; D is uncertain. Germline V CDR1 and CDR2: MGHRA, YSYEKL. Trimming left V 1 base short and J 0 bases short, with 9 bases between. The CDR3 is made up of 15 amino acids. The CDR3 spells CASSQVQQLNTEAFF. The CDR3 region has the DNA TGCGCCAGCAGCCAAGTTCAGCAACTGAACACTGAAGCTTTCTTT.

The V call is TRBV4-1, the J call TRBJ1-1; 8 bases are shared with TRBD1. V shed 3 bases and J 10 bases; nucleotides not matched to a gene: 4. The CDR3 contains 12 residues. Germline-derived CDR1 and CDR2 are MGHRA and YSYEKL. The CDR3 DNA reads as TGCGCCAGCAGCCACCTTCAGGGGGCAGCTTTCTTT. It yields the protein CASSHLQGAAFF.

The chain joins TRBV10-1 to TRBJ1-4; 10 positions match TRBD1. After removal of 6 bases from V and 4 bases from J, the junction contained 2 bases not matched to a gene. The CDR3 is 14 residues long. Germline-derived CDR1 and CDR2 are WNHNN and SYGVQD (reference sequence). Here the CDR3 DNA reads TGCGCCAGCAGCCGGGACAGGGGTAATGAAAAACTGTTTTTT. It yields the protein CASSRDRGNEKLFF.

V usage is TRBV12-5 and J usage is TRBJ1-5; possibly TRBD1 for D (5 bases). The CDR3 consists of 13 residues. V was cut by 3 bases and J by 4 bases, with 7 bases left in between. Germline assignment: CDR1 LGHNT and CDR2 FRNRAP. The CDR3 DNA sequence: TGTGCTAGTGGTTTTCGGGGGAATCAGCCCCAGCATTTT. Translating gives CASGFRGNQPQHF.

Written as DNA, the CDR3 is TGCGCCAGCAGCTTGGCCAGGTCGGGCCGGGAGTATGAGCAGTTCTTC. Protein sequence: CASSLARSGREYEQFF. The gene calls are TRBV5-1 and TRBJ2-1; D possibly corresponds to TRBD2 (6 bases). V lost 0 bases, J lost 8 bases, and 18 bases lay in between. Germline values: CDR1 SGHRS, CDR2 YFSETQ. This CDR3 is 16 amino acids long.

The rearrangement joins TRBV2 to TRBJ1-1; the D gene is possibly TRBD1 (6 bases). CDR3 length equals 13 residues. The ends were cut back, 6 bases at V and 1 base at J, with 9 bases in the middle. Germline V gene lookup returns CDR1 SNHLY and CDR2 FYNNEI. CDR3 DNA: TGTGCCAGCAGGAGGACAGCGAACACTGAAGCTTTCTTT. This translates into CASRRTANTEAFF.

V is TRBV5-1 and J is TRBJ2-3; 8 bases map to TRBD1. V lost 4 bases to trimming and J lost 6 bases; unmatched junction nucleotides: 7. The CDR3 consists of 14 residues. CDR1 is SGHRS, CDR2 YFSETQ, per germline. The CDR3 here is CASSADRARDTQYF. For the CDR3, the DNA is TGCGCCAGCAGCGCGGACAGGGCTCGGGATACGCAGTATTTT.

This rearrangement joins TRBV18 to TRBJ2-1; tentative D call: TRBD2 (7 bases). In germline, CDR1 is KGHSH, CDR2 LQKENI. V was trimmed by 9 bases and J by 7 bases, leaving 19 bases between them. The CDR3 loop spans 14 amino acids. The CDR3 reads CASFATGGRNEQFF. DNA for the CDR3: TGTGCCAGTTTTGCCACGGGGGGCCGTAATGAGCAGTTCTTC. Supplemented by reference TRBV18 and TRBJ2-1, the full variable domain reads NAGVMQNPRHLVRRRGQEARLRCSPMKGHSHVYWYRQLPEEGLKFMVYLQKENIIDESGMPKERFSAEFPKEGPSILRIQQVVRGDSAAYFCASFATGGRNEQFFGPGTRLTVL.

The chain employs TRBV27 and TRBJ1-5, with D possibly TRBD1 on 5 matching bases. The CDR3 contains 16 residues. Trimming took off 0 bases at V and 1 base at J, with 10 bases between the two ends. Germline CDR1 MNHEY, CDR2 SMNVEV (reference sequence). Here the CDR3 reads CASSLSGGLSNQPQHF. In nucleotides, the CDR3 is TGTGCCAGCAGTTTATCGGGGGGATTAAGCAATCAGCCCCAGCATTTT.

In this sample, this clone turned up a few times. The V call is TRBV27, the J call TRBJ1-4; D is ambiguous. V lost 4 bases, J lost 7 bases, and 13 bases lay in between. Germline CDR1 and CDR2: MNHEY and SMNVEV (reference sequence). CDR3 length: 14 residues. CDR3 region: CASSYSQKPEKLFF. The CDR3 nucleotides are TGTGCCAGCAGTTATAGCCAGAAACCTGAAAAACTGTTTTTT.

This sequence joins TRBV5-6 and TRBJ1-2; 7 nucleotides line up with TRBD1. CDR3 size: 18 residues. Germline CDR1 and CDR2: SGHDT and YYEEEE. After removal of 0 bases from V and 5 bases from J, the junction contained 16 bases not matched to a gene. The chain's CDR3 is CASSLEIDRDGADYGYTF. The CDR3 DNA sequence: TGTGCCAGCAGCTTGGAGATAGACAGGGACGGGGCGGATTATGGCTACACCTTC.

In its sample, this clone was seen a few times. This sequence joins TRBV6-1 and TRBJ1-4, with 8 positions matching TRBD1. V shed 3 bases and J 12 bases; nucleotides not matched to a gene: 6. Germline loops: CDR1 MNHNS, CDR2 SASEGT. The CDR3 spans 13 residues. Here the CDR3 reads CASSDRGLKQLFF. For the CDR3, the DNA is TGTGCCAGCAGTGACAGGGGGCTTAAACAACTGTTTTTT.

J is TRBJ2-7 and V is TRBV18, with 8 positions matching TRBD1. J was trimmed by 4 bases and V by 2 bases; bases with no gene match: 7. There are 15 residues in the CDR3. Germline values: CDR1 KGHSH, CDR2 LQKENI. The CDR3 reads CASSPIDRGNYEQYF. The CDR3 region has the DNA TGTGCCAGCTCACCAATTGACAGGGGAAATTACGAGCAGTACTTC.

V is TRBV30 and J is TRBJ2-3, with a tentative D call TRBD1 (5 bases). Trimming left V 5 bases short and J 1 base short, with 13 bases between. The CDR3 has 14 amino acids. Germline CDR1 and CDR2: GTSNPN and SVGIG (reference sequence). This chain's CDR3 is CAWGQSTGTDTQYF. CDR3 DNA: TGTGCCTGGGGTCAATCGACAGGCACAGATACGCAGTATTTT.

This chain links TRBV6-6 with TRBJ2-7; D uncertain. The V and J ends lost 7 bases and 2 bases respectively, with 12 bases between them. The CDR3 is made up of 13 amino acids. Germline V gene data show CDR1 as MNHNY and CDR2 as SVGAGI (reference sequence). The CDR3 reads CASNLDGPYEQYF. The CDR3 DNA follows: TGTGCCAGCAACCTCGACGGCCCCTACGAGCAGTACTTC.

V gene TRBV5-6 combines with J gene TRBJ1-2; D is uncertain. The CDR3 contains 14 residues. The germline CDR1 and CDR2 sequences are SGHDT and YYEEEE. Trimming pared 1 base from V and 1 base from J, leaving 8 bases between. The DNA for the CDR3 is TGTGCCAGCAGCTTGTCGCCTGATAACTATGGCTACACCTTC. Translated, it gives CASSLSPDNYGYTF.

The V and J genes are TRBV5-4 and TRBJ1-2, with 12 bases that match TRBD1. This CDR3 is 15 amino acids long. Trimming cost V 4 bases and J 4 bases; bases outside gene matches: 5. The germline gives CDR1 SGHNT, CDR2 YYREEE (reference sequence). CDR3 in DNA: TGTGCCAGCAGCCCGGGACAGGGGGCAGGCTATGGCTACACCTTC. It specifies CASSPGQGAGYGYTF.

The chain recombines TRBV9 with TRBJ2-5; D is ambiguous. V lost 3 bases and J 2 bases, leaving 11 bases between the germline ends. The CDR3 length is 14 residues. CDR1 SGDLS and CDR2 YYNGEE come from the germline V gene. CDR3 amino acids: CASSGSVRQETQYF. The DNA of the CDR3 is TGTGCCAGCAGCGGTTCGGTCAGACAAGAGACCCAGTACTTC.

The chain recombines TRBV4-1 with TRBJ2-5; 7 bases are shared with TRBD1. Germline V gene lookup returns CDR1 MGHRA and CDR2 YSYEKL. This CDR3 spans 15 amino acids. The trim removed 1 base at V and 4 bases at J, leaving 6 bases unmatched. The CDR3 spells CASSQGKTGRETQYF. The DNA of the CDR3 is TGCGCCAGCAGCCAAGGAAAGACAGGGCGAGAGACCCAGTACTTC.

The V and J genes are TRBV20-1 and TRBJ2-7; D uncertain. V lost 5 bases and J lost 3, with 8 bases in between. Germline CDR1 and CDR2: DFQATT and SNEGSKA (reference sequence). CDR3 length: 11 residues. The CDR3 reads CSAPDHYEQYF. CDR3 DNA: TGCAGTGCTCCGGACCACTACGAGCAGTACTTC.

V is TRBV19 and J is TRBJ2-3; TRBD2 might be the D (7 bases). Trimming took 4 bases from V and 6 from J, leaving 17 bases between them. The CDR3 length is 15 residues. Looked up from germline, CDR1 is LNHDA and CDR2 is SQIVND (reference sequence). CDR3 loop: CASSTRTRGSDTQYF. The CDR3 DNA follows: TGTGCCAGTAGTACCCGGACTAGGGGGTCGGATACGCAGTATTTT.

This clone was picked up a small number of times. Other nucleotide sequences in the sample specify the same CDR3. The rearrangement links TRBV9 to TRBJ1-1, with 9 bases fitting TRBD1. V was clipped by 4 bases and J by 5 bases; unmatched bases: 6. Germline lookup yields CDR1 SGDLS and CDR2 YYNGEE. The CDR3 runs 14 residues. CDR3: CASSPGQGGTEAFF. In DNA form, the CDR3 reads TGTGCCAGCAGCCCGGGACAGGGAGGGACTGAAGCTTTCTTT.

J is TRBJ1-5 and V is TRBV19; possible D gene TRBD1, 6 bases. This CDR3 has 15 amino acids. Germline assignment: CDR1 LNHDA and CDR2 SQIVND (reference sequence). V gave up 2 bases and J gave up 3 bases, with 11 bases separating them. CDR3 loop: CASSINRVSNQPQHF. The CDR3, as DNA: TGTGCCAGTAGTATAAACAGGGTCTCCAATCAGCCCCAGCATTTT.

This chain connects TRBV5-1 to TRBJ2-7; D may correspond to TRBD1 or TRBD2 (5 bases each). Germline lookup yields CDR1 SGHRS and CDR2 YFSETQ. The CDR3 runs to 13 residues. Trimming took 1 base from V and 6 from J, leaving 11 bases between them. Here the CDR3 reads CASSLYTGLEQYF. The CDR3 DNA reads as TGCGCCAGCAGCTTGTATACGGGGCTCGAGCAGTACTTC.

The rearrangement uses TRBV2 and TRBJ2-7; TRBD1 might be the D (6 bases). The V gene's germline CDR1 is SNHLY and CDR2 FYNNEI. Trimming removed 2 bases at V and 2 bases at J, with 10 bases between. The CDR3 consists of 14 residues. The CDR3 region is CASSETGTPYEQYF. CDR3 DNA: TGTGCCAGCAGTGAAACAGGGACCCCCTACGAGCAGTACTTC.

This chain joins TRBV5-4 and TRBJ1-2; TRBD1 might be the D (5 bases). V shed 4 bases and J shed 5 bases, with 18 bases lying between them. Germline V gives CDR1 SGHNT, CDR2 YYREEE (reference sequence). The CDR3 length is 15 residues. The chain's CDR3 is CASSIGREGLYGYTF. CDR3 sequence (DNA): TGTGCCAGCAGCATTGGGAGAGAGGGGCTGTATGGCTACACCTTC.

This clone occurred once. Here the CDR3 DNA reads TGTGCCAGTAGTCCCAAGTACAATGAGCAGTTCTTC. It yields the protein CASSPKYNEQFF. This chain connects TRBV19 to TRBJ2-1, with no clear D. CDR3 length: 12 amino acids. The ends were cut back, 5 bases at V and 4 bases at J, with 6 bases in the middle. CDR1 LNHDA and CDR2 SQIVND come from the germline V gene (reference sequence).

The chain employs TRBV28 and TRBJ1-2, with 10 bases fitting TRBD1. This CDR3 is built from 13 residues. Germline CDR1 MDHEN, CDR2 SYDVKM. V lost 6 bases and J lost 7; bases outside the gene matches: 5. This CDR3 is CASRRQGAFGYTF. The CDR3 nucleotides read TGTGCCAGCAGGCGACAGGGGGCGTTTGGCTACACCTTC.

V and J are TRBV5-4 and TRBJ2-3, with D tentatively TRBD1 (6 bases). This CDR3 has 16 residues. V was clipped by 5 bases and J by 3 bases, with 19 bases between them. Germline assignment: CDR1 SGHNT and CDR2 YYREEE (reference sequence). CDR3 loop: CASRNRQQGWTDTQYF. The CDR3 bases are TGTGCCAGCAGAAACCGCCAACAGGGTTGGACAGATACGCAGTATTTT.